This T cell receptor beta chain comes out of a study of T cell repertoires in cytomegalovirus infection. Regarding the study as a whole: Frequencies of public TCR beta families were cumulated, and this identified carriers of CMV plus the relevant HLA.

The V gene's germline CDR1 is DFQATT and CDR2 SNEGSKA (reference sequence). With 6 bases removed from V and 0 bases from J, the gap between germline ends came to 18 bases. The CDR3 runs to 16 residues. This clonotype showed up just a few times. Its antigen is as yet unknown. TCRdb re-derived calls from the reads in MiXCR, one entry per CDR3 protein. The data hold under 600,000 distinct CDR3 sequences, with 16% observed a single time. The sequencing sample was made of CD8+ T cells from PBMCs. This sequence was found in a human donor in good health (CMV status not recorded). Some clones in this sample may be carry-over from other donors' samples. This chain links TRBV20-1 with TRBJ1-5, with TRBD1 as a possible D gene (5 bases). CDR3 region: CSALLPRENSNQPQHF. CDR3 in DNA: TGCAGTGCCCTACTCCCCAGGGAAAATAGCAATCAGCCCCAGCATTTT.